This T cell receptor (beta chain) was retrieved from a study of CD8 T cells in Susac syndrome. Across the study: Intravenous immunoglobulin alone or corticosteroids were being given to patients with Susac syndrome at blood draw, unless they were therapy-naive. Findings and limits, study-wide: Among active patients and in TEMRA cells, CD8+ clonal expansion in Susac reached its peak.

In the case of this clonotype: No antigen is known for it.

The RNA input was roughly 0.45 to 1 ug, and it was reverse transcribed with random hexamers. The CDR3 of TCR beta was amplified by immunoSEQ multiplex PCR across 54 Vbeta and 13 Jbeta. Each CDR3 protein is one row after TCRdb ran MiXCR on the immunoSEQ multiplex PCR reads. The table lists 65,000 to 95,000 distinct CDR3 sequences, about 93% of them singletons. Trimming took 3 bases from V and 11 from J, leaving 20 bases between them. The CDR3 is 14 amino acids. Germline CDR1 and CDR2: MGHRA and YSYEKL. The rearrangement uses TRBV4-1 and TRBJ2-7; the D is unclear. The sequencing sample was made of CD8+ T cells from PBMCs. This clonotype was sampled from a human donor with Susac syndrome. The CDR3 loop reads CASSHPQASHIEYF. In nucleotides, the CDR3 is TGCGCCAGCAGCCACCCCCAGGCCTCCCACATCGAGTACTTC.